The present TCR beta chain was sequenced within a study of T-cell reconstitution after alpha-beta-depleted transplantation in children (TCRdb year 2016). Regarding the research as a whole: T-cell immune reconstitution after TCRalphabeta/CD19-depleted allogeneic hematopoietic cell transplantation in children was quantitatively tracked in the study by means of TCR repertoire profiling.

CDR1 and CDR2 were assigned from the germline V gene as ENHRY and SYGVKD. The germline ends are 15 bases apart after V is trimmed by 8 bases and J by 2 bases. Including the terminal cysteine and phenylalanine, the CDR3 comprises 15 residues. The kept DNA is CDR3 alone, 45 bases in frame from the first base. The meaning of the sample's treatment or condition label: allogeneic hematopoietic cell transplantation with graft depleted of TCRalphabeta T cells and CD19 B cells. Transplant recipients were children who received TCRalphabeta/CD19-depleted allogeneic hematopoietic cell grafts. Broad study findings and their caveats: Hyperexpanded clone frequencies declined over subsequent months; after one year, T-cell counts and TCRbeta diversity were mostly attributed to newly produced T cells. About two months after transplant, the apparently early recovery of alphabetaT-cell counts reportedly depended on just several hundred clones that had expanded rapidly and came from non-depleted graft cells. In some patients, the high TCRbeta diversity seen at day 60 was put down to recipient T cells and intrathymic progenitors that had survived conditioning.

This clonotype was recorded a few times. What antigen it recognizes has not been identified. Base qualities are not provided; no much larger clone lies one nucleotide away. Preparation of the library involved PCR. Sequenced using an Illumina HiSeq 2500. Molecular barcoding was employed in the preparation of TCR libraries, with unique molecular identifiers being used to normalize TCRbeta repertoire quantification. The public reads were quality trimmed at Q25 with fastp and then assembled into clones with MiXCR by TCRdb, keeping productive beta chains. Rows matching on CDR3 protein sequence are summarized as one entry with the most common DNA and genes. The sample profile shows hundreds of thousands of distinct CDR3 sequences; approximately 24% of them were found once. The ten largest clones capture around 4.8% of the sample.

This clonotype originated in a female patient between 2 and 15 years old who had a stem cell transplant for congenital amegakaryocytic thrombocytopenia, so the T cells may come from the graft donor. The sample in question was PBMCs, mostly from graft donor cells, obtained 360 days after TCRalphabeta/CD19-depleted stem cell transplant. The rearrangement joined TRBV10-3 to TRBJ2-2, with TRBD1 tentatively as D gene (6 bases match). Read as DNA, the sequence is TGTGCCATCGCCCGAGGGGGTAAAAACACCGGGGAGCTGTTTTTT. Its coded protein is CAIARGGKNTGELFF.